Below, 21 T cell receptor beta chains from the same sample are listed, as sequenced in a study of spatial heterogeneity in lung cancer. Time point described: sample taken at primary tumor resection. Sequencing of whole RNA from tumor, nontumor lung or frozen PBMC involved no sorting. TCRdb independently ran MiXCR on the 5' RACE reads; one entry per CDR3 protein. Among approximately 90,000 distinct CDR3 sequences, roughly 10% were seen once, and the ten largest hold 6.9%. The sequencing here drew on PBMCs, taken at surgery. These receptors all stem from a male donor with early-stage non-small cell lung cancer.

In its sample, this clonotype was seen a few times. This rearrangement joins TRBV28 to TRBJ1-1; no clear D gene. The CDR3 spans 14 residues. Trimming removed 6 bases at V and 1 base at J, with 12 bases between. Germline values: CDR1 MDHEN, CDR2 SYDVKM. CDR3 in DNA: TGTGCCAGCAGACCCCTACCCAGGAACACTGAAGCTTTCTTT. This translates into CASRPLPRNTEAFF. The whole variable domain, filled in from reference TRBV28 and TRBJ1-1, reads DVKVTQSSRYLVKRTGEKVFLECVQDMDHENMFWYRQDPGLGLRLIYFSYDVKMKEKGDIPEGYSVSREKKERFSLILESASTNQTSMYLCASRPLPRNTEAFFGQGTRLTVV.

This chain joins TRBV3-1 and TRBJ2-7; 7 nucleotides line up with TRBD2. The CDR3 loop spans 13 amino acids. The V and J ends lost 3 bases and 6 bases, in that order; junction bases with no gene match: 5. Germline assignment: CDR1 LGHDT and CDR2 YNNKEL (reference sequence). The CDR3 nucleotides read TGTGCCAGCAGCCAGGGAGGGCAGGTCGAGCAGTACTTC. This gives the protein CASSQGGQVEQYF.

This clonotype was seen only a few times. This chain links TRBV16 with TRBJ2-5, with 14 bases matching TRBD2. The trim removed 4 bases at V and 2 bases at J, leaving 3 bases unmatched. Germline CDR1 reads KGHSY; CDR2 reads FQNENV. The CDR3 is made up of 16 amino acids. CDR3 protein: CASSLRLAGGQETQYF. For the CDR3, the DNA is TGTGCCAGCAGCCTACGACTAGCGGGAGGGCAAGAGACCCAGTACTTC.

The sample holds many counts of this clonotype. The chain combines TRBV20-1 with TRBJ1-1, with 8 nucleotides matching TRBD1. CDR3 size: 14 residues. The ends lost 3 bases at V and 5 bases at J; junction bases unmatched: 8. CDR1 and CDR2 (germline): DFQATT, SNEGSKA (reference sequence). The CDR3 nucleotides read TGCAGTGCTAGGGGGACAGGTGGGAATACTGAAGCTTTCTTT. This translates into CSARGTGGNTEAFF.

The gene calls are TRBV18 and TRBJ1-2; D remains unclear. Germline V CDR1 and CDR2: KGHSH, LQKENI. V lost 2 bases and J 1 base, leaving 14 bases between the germline ends. The CDR3 is 16 amino acids. The CDR3 loop is CASSPGPAPVNYGYTF. The CDR3 nucleotides are TGTGCCAGCTCACCAGGGCCGGCGCCAGTTAACTATGGCTACACCTTC. The whole variable domain, filled in from reference TRBV18 and TRBJ1-2, reads NAGVMQNPRHLVRRRGQEARLRCSPMKGHSHVYWYRQLPEEGLKFMVYLQKENIIDESGMPKERFSAEFPKEGPSILRIQQVVRGDSAAYFCASSPGPAPVNYGYTFGSGTRLTVV.

A few counts support this clonotype. CDR3 amino acids: CASRGRGNSPLHF. The CDR3 DNA reads as TGTGCCAGCAGAGGCAGGGGGAATTCACCCCTCCACTTT. The genes are TRBV2 and TRBJ1-6; 7 bases agree with TRBD1. The length of the CDR3 is 13 residues. V shed 6 bases, J shed 7 bases, and the junction held 3 bases outside the gene matches. Germline assignment: CDR1 SNHLY and CDR2 FYNNEI.

The chain combines TRBV2 with TRBJ2-5; D perhaps matches TRBD2 (5 bases). The CDR3 is 13 amino acids. V was cut by 3 bases and J by 5 bases, with 10 bases left in between. Germline lookup yields CDR1 SNHLY and CDR2 FYNNEI. CDR3 protein: CASSDTGSETQYF. The CDR3 DNA follows: TGTGCCAGCAGTGATACGGGGTCGGAGACCCAGTACTTC.

This clonotype was seen repeatedly, ten times or more. The rearrangement links TRBV10-3 to TRBJ2-3; D ambiguous. CDR1 and CDR2 from the germline V gene are ENHRY and SYGVKD. The CDR3 runs to 13 residues. Trimming removed 9 bases at V and 4 bases at J, with 14 bases between. CDR3 residues: CAICEGLPDTQYF. The CDR3 bases are TGTGCCATTTGTGAAGGTCTTCCAGATACGCAGTATTTT.

This clonotype was seen only a few times. The rearrangement uses TRBV12-5 and TRBJ1-2; D remains unclear. The germline V gene has CDR1 LGHNT and CDR2 FRNRAP. Trimming took off 3 bases at V and 8 bases at J, with 22 bases between the two ends. There are 16 residues in the CDR3. In nucleotides, the CDR3 is TGTGCTAGTGGTTTAAACCCCGGGAGCGGTGGGTCGGGCTACACCTTC. It codes for CASGLNPGSGGSGYTF.

V gene TRBV7-2 combines with J gene TRBJ1-4; possible D gene TRBD1, 5 bases. The CDR3 length is 14 residues. The germline V gene has CDR1 SGHTA and CDR2 FQGNSA. Trimming pared 1 base from V and 3 bases from J, leaving 6 bases between. CDR3 nucleotide sequence: TGTGCCAGCAGCTTAGACAGGTCTAATGAAAAACTGTTTTTT. As protein: CASSLDRSNEKLFF. Full variable domain (rest looked up from reference TRBV7-2 and TRBJ1-4): GAGVSQSPSNKVTEKGKDVELRCDPISGHTALYWYRQSLGQGLEFLIYFQGNSAPDKSGLPSDRFSAERTGGSVSTLTIQRTQQEDSAVYLCASSLDRSNEKLFFGSGTQLSVL.

This clonotype has only a few counts. The CDR3 here is CASSFGTGNSPLHF. The CDR3 bases are TGTGCCAGCAGTTTCGGGACAGGGAATTCACCCCTCCACTTT. The chain recombines TRBV12-3 or TRBV12-4 with TRBJ1-6; 9 bases are a match to TRBD1. V lost 3 bases, J lost 7 bases, and 1 base stayed unmatched. This CDR3 has 14 residues.

This clonotype was picked up many times. V usage is TRBV10-3 and J usage is TRBJ1-2; possible D gene TRBD1, 5 bases. The V end was cut by 7 bases, the J end by 2 bases, with 14 bases between. CDR3 size: 14 residues. CDR1 and CDR2 (germline): ENHRY, SYGVKD. The CDR3 nucleotides read TGTGCCATCAAAACCAGGGAAGAAAACTATGGCTACACCTTC. This sequence encodes CAIKTREENYGYTF.

This clonotype was seen only a few times. The gene calls are TRBV7-6 and TRBJ2-1, with unresolved D. Germline lookup yields CDR1 SGHVS and CDR2 FNYEAQ. Trimming removed 0 bases from V and 8 bases from J, with 8 bases in between. The CDR3 is made up of 13 amino acids. The CDR3 protein is CASSLARGHEQFF. The CDR3 DNA is TGTGCCAGCAGCTTAGCTAGAGGCCATGAGCAGTTCTTC.

Many counts were recorded for this clonotype. This chain joins TRBV10-3 and TRBJ2-5, with a possible D match to TRBD2 (6 bases). The CDR3 extends over 14 amino acids. From germline, CDR1 is ENHRY and CDR2 SYGVKD. V lost 7 bases to trimming and J lost 7 bases, with 19 bases between them. DNA of the CDR3: TGTGCCATCAAGTCAGGAGGGGCTGAGGGGACCCAGTACTTC. The encoded protein is CAIKSGGAEGTQYF.

This clonotype was seen many times. The J gene is TRBJ2-3, the V gene TRBV29-1; no clear D gene. The CDR3 runs 14 residues. The V gene's germline CDR1 is SQVTM and CDR2 ANQGSEA. Trimming removed 3 bases at V and 4 bases at J, with 14 bases between. CDR3 sequence reads: CSVEHPDFSDTQYF. The CDR3, as DNA: TGCAGCGTTGAGCATCCCGACTTCTCAGATACGCAGTATTTT.

J is TRBJ1-4 and V is TRBV7-9; D possibly corresponds to TRBD1 (5 bases). Between the trimmed V and J ends, which lost 10 bases and 2 bases, there was a span of 17 bases. CDR3 length: 15 amino acids. Germline-derived CDR1 and CDR2 are SEHNR and FQNEAQ (reference sequence). CDR3 amino acids: CAITQGKSTNEKLFF. DNA for the CDR3: TGTGCCATTACTCAGGGAAAGAGCACTAATGAAAAACTGTTTTTT.

This clonotype showed up many times. J is TRBJ2-7 and V is TRBV29-1, with 9 bases fitting TRBD1. Germline V gene lookup returns CDR1 SQVTM and CDR2 ANQGSEA. The length of the CDR3 is 14 residues. With V trimmed by 1 base and J by 5 bases, 6 bases remained unmatched. The CDR3 sequence is CSVEGDRDAHEQYF. The CDR3 DNA sequence: TGCAGCGTTGAAGGGGACAGGGACGCCCACGAGCAGTACTTC.

This clonotype was seen many times. V and J are TRBV23-1 and TRBJ2-7; 12 bases align to TRBD2. TRBV23-1 is filed as an ORF, its function uncertain. The CDR3 has 13 residues. CDR3 amino acids: CASSQSRLAGGQV. The CDR3 nucleotides read TGCGCCAGCAGTCAATCTAGGCTAGCGGGAGGGCAAGTC.

This clonotype has a handful of counts. DNA for the CDR3: TGTGCCAGCAGCGTACTAGCGGGAGCCCCCGGGGAGCTGTTTTTT. Encoded protein: CASSVLAGAPGELFF. The rearrangement uses TRBV9 and TRBJ2-2, with TRBD2 identical over 10 bases. The trim removed 1 base at V and 6 bases at J, leaving 3 bases unmatched. There are 15 residues in the CDR3. Germline CDR1 is SGDLS and CDR2 is YYNGEE. The full variable domain, in which reference TRBV9 and TRBJ2-2 provide the parts outside the CDR3, is DSGVTQTPKHLITATGQRVTLRCSPRSGDLSVYWYQQSLDQGLQFLIQYYNGEERAKGNILERFSAQQFPDLHSELNLSSLELGDSALYFCASSVLAGAPGELFFGEGSRLTVL.

The rearrangement joins TRBV6-1 to TRBJ1-1; TRBD1 might be the D (5 bases). CDR3 length equals 13 residues. Germline CDR1 is MNHNS and CDR2 is SASEGT. Trimming cost V 2 bases and J 3 bases, with 7 bases left between them. The CDR3 sequence: CASSEQGYTEAFF. The DNA for the CDR3 is TGTGCCAGCAGTGAACAGGGCTACACTGAAGCTTTCTTT.

This clonotype has just a few counts. The rearrangement joins TRBV30 to TRBJ1-2, with D unclear. The CDR3 runs 13 residues. Germline CDR1 is GTSNPN and CDR2 is SVGIG (reference sequence). Trimming stripped 4 bases from V and 4 bases from J, with 13 bases between. The chain's CDR3 is CAWKPDVLYGYTF. The CDR3 DNA follows: TGTGCCTGGAAACCGGACGTGCTCTATGGCTACACCTTC.